Each of the 7 T cell receptor beta chains below was sequenced from the same sample in a study of blood T cell repertoires in COVID-19. The assay was immunoSEQ multiplex PCR, and TCRdb's table has in-frame clones only and misses some. Here the sample spans roughly 68,000 clones, nearly 90% being singletons. Sequencing used peripheral blood. Receptors originate from a woman in her 50s with active COVID-19.

The CDR3 region is CATSREGDGYTF. In nucleotides, the CDR3 is TGTGCCACCAGCAGAGAAGGAGACGGCTACACCTTC. This rearrangement joins TRBV15 to TRBJ1-2, with D hard to call. The CDR3 has 12 amino acids. The germline V and J ends were trimmed by 0 bases and 8 bases, with 7 bases remaining between them. The germline gives CDR1 LNHNV, CDR2 YYDKDF (reference sequence).

V is TRBV12-3 or TRBV12-4 and J is TRBJ1-3; TRBD1 is a possible D gene (6 bases). This CDR3 has 12 residues. V lost 10 bases, J lost 4 bases, and 11 bases lay in between. The CDR3 region is CANRGGGNTIYF. Here the CDR3 DNA reads TGTGCCAACCGGGGGGGCGGAAACACCATATATTTT.

The chain's CDR3 is CASSLESGGNTIYF. CDR3 nucleotides: TGTGCCAGCAGCTTAGAATCGGGTGGAAACACCATATATTTT. The chain employs TRBV7-9 and TRBJ1-3; the D is unclear. The CDR3 is made up of 14 amino acids. Looked up from germline, CDR1 is SEHNR and CDR2 is FQNEAQ (reference sequence). Trimming took 1 base from V and 3 from J, leaving 7 bases between them.

This clone was counted a single time. The genes are TRBV7-8 and TRBJ2-2, with a tentative D call TRBD2 (5 bases). This CDR3 spans 12 amino acids. Trimming removed 5 bases at V and 5 bases at J, with 6 bases between. Germline CDR1 SGHVS, CDR2 FQNEAQ. In nucleotides, the CDR3 is TGTGCCAGCAGCCAGCGGACCGGGGAGCTGTTTTTT. This encodes CASSQRTGELFF.

This chain connects TRBV30 to TRBJ1-6, with 9 bases matching TRBD1. CDR1 and CDR2 from the germline V gene are GTSNPN and SVGIG (reference sequence). The junction had 1 base not matched to a gene; V was cut back by 4 bases and J by 6 bases. The CDR3 consists of 13 residues. CDR3 loop: CAWTGQGNSPLHF. The CDR3, as DNA: TGTGCCTGGACGGGACAGGGTAATTCACCCCTCCACTTT.

The chain couples TRBV15 to TRBJ1-6; D uncertain. CDR1 and CDR2 (germline): LNHNV, YYDKDF (reference sequence). The CDR3 covers 13 residues. V dropped 0 bases and J dropped 9 bases, with 6 bases sitting between them. As DNA, the CDR3 is TGTGCCACCAGCAGAGATTTGAGTTCACCCCTCCACTTT. The encoded protein is CATSRDLSSPLHF. The whole variable domain, remainder taken from reference TRBV15 and TRBJ1-6, is DAMVIQNPRYQVTQFGKPVTLSCSQTLNHNVMYWYQQKSSQAPKLLFHYYDKDFNNEADTPDNFQSRRPNTSFCFLDIRSPGLGDTAMYLCATSRDLSSPLHFGNGTRLTVT.

CDR3 nucleotide sequence: TGTGCCTGTTCTCCTAGCGGGACATCCTACGAGCAGTACTTC. It encodes CACSPSGTSYEQYF. The chain is built from TRBV30 and TRBJ2-7, with 9 bases fitting TRBD2. The V gene end was trimmed by 6 bases and the J gene end by 1 base; junction bases not matched to a gene: 7. CDR1 and CDR2 (germline): GTSNPN, SVGIG (reference sequence). The CDR3 runs to 14 residues.